This TCR beta chain was profiled in a study of T cells after yellow fever vaccination. Study conclusions and caveats: Abundant clonotypes from the bulk population could contaminate FACS-sorted repertoires. Among all clonotypes, a small share was observed in both CD4 and CD8 compartments.

The CDR3 runs 12 residues. The V end was cut by 2 bases, the J end by 7 bases, with 11 bases between. Germline CDR1 reads SQVTM; CDR2 reads ANQGSEA. One entry per CDR3 protein results from TCRdb running MiXCR on the 5' RACE reads. The table shows around 500,000 distinct CDR3 sequences, with just over 20% occurring only once. This clonotype was counted at least ten times. Its antigen is not identified. The chain recombines TRBV29-1 with TRBJ1-1; D remains unclear. This receptor was taken from a man between 18 and 35 years old who received the YFV17D yellow fever vaccine. The source was PBMCs, collected about 21 days after the first yellow fever vaccination. The CDR3: CSVELYSGEAFF. CDR3 DNA sequence: TGCAGCGTTGAATTATATTCCGGTGAAGCTTTCTTT.